The 30 T cell receptor beta chains below were found in one sample sequenced in a study of cytomegalovirus exposure and HLA in healthy donors. The PCR used 60 Vbeta and 13 Jbeta primers. Libraries were prepared by immunoSEQ multiplex PCR; TCRdb keeps only in-frame clonotypes and omits some of them. Of about 140,000 clones listed, roughly two thirds are singletons. The source material was PBMCs. The receptors originated from a male donor in good health and CMV-seronegative.

The chain links TRBV28 to TRBJ1-5, with 10 nucleotides matching TRBD1. Trimming at V came to 6 bases and at J to 0 bases, leaving 5 bases not matched to a gene. Looked up from germline, CDR1 is MDHEN and CDR2 is SYDVKM. The CDR3 has 16 amino acids. The CDR3 DNA sequence: TGTGCCAGCAGGGGACAGGGGTGGGTTAGCAATCAGCCCCAGCATTTT. Protein: CASRGQGWVSNQPQHF.

V is TRBV2 and J is TRBJ2-1, with D possibly TRBD2 on 6 matching bases. This CDR3 is 13 amino acids long. Germline V gene sequence: CDR1 SNHLY, CDR2 FYNNEI. Trimming removed 6 bases from V and 6 bases from J, with 12 bases in between. This CDR3 reads CASRLDGGNEQFF. CDR3 sequence (DNA): TGTGCCAGCAGATTGGACGGGGGCAATGAGCAGTTCTTC.

The chain joins TRBV6-5 to TRBJ1-5; unclear D gene. Trimming removed 2 bases at V and 6 bases at J, with 11 bases between. Looked up from germline, CDR1 is MNHEY and CDR2 is SVGAGI. The CDR3 spans 14 residues. CDR3 in DNA: TGTGCCAGCAGTTACGGGCAGGCCACTCAGCCCCAGCATTTT. Translated, it gives CASSYGQATQPQHF.

The table lists this clone with a count of one. V gene TRBV19 combines with J gene TRBJ2-2; D unclear. Trimming left V 6 bases short and J 4 bases short, with 3 bases between. The V gene's germline CDR1 is LNHDA and CDR2 SQIVND (reference sequence). The CDR3 is 11 amino acids. This chain's CDR3 is CASSGTGELFF. The DNA of the CDR3 is TGTGCCAGTAGCGGCACCGGGGAGCTGTTTTTT.

The chain couples TRBV21-1 to TRBJ1-4. TRBV21-1 counts as a pseudogene. The CDR3 spans 12 residues. CDR3 in amino acids: CASSPRWRKLFF. CDR3 DNA sequence: TGTGCCAGCAGCCCCCGGTGGAGAAAACTGTTTTTT.

This clone was seen a few times. The chain couples TRBV9 to TRBJ2-2; 10 nucleotides align to TRBD2. J was trimmed by 8 bases and V by 3 bases; bases with no gene match: 10. The CDR3 has 16 amino acids. Germline V gives CDR1 SGDLS, CDR2 YYNGEE. The CDR3 coding sequence is TGTGCCAGCAGCGCCGACGCGGGACTAGCGTTTGGGGAGCTGTTTTTT. Translated, it gives CASSADAGLAFGELFF.

This sequence joins TRBV6-5 and TRBJ2-7; 7 bases agree with TRBD2. Germline CDR1 is MNHEY and CDR2 is SVGAGI. The CDR3 contains 15 residues. Unmatched junction bases numbered 6, after V lost 0 bases and J lost 4 bases. CDR3 amino acids: CASSYSIRGGYEQYF. The CDR3 DNA reads TGTGCCAGCAGTTACTCGATTAGGGGAGGGTACGAGCAGTACTTC.

This clone appeared a single time. The V call is TRBV9, the J call TRBJ2-1; 8 nucleotides agree with TRBD2. The CDR3 is 15 residues long. V was clipped by 4 bases and J by 5 bases; unmatched bases: 8. The germline V gene has CDR1 SGDLS and CDR2 YYNGEE. CDR3 amino acids: CASSFLAGGNNEQFF. The DNA of the CDR3 is TGTGCCAGCAGCTTTTTGGCGGGGGGAAACAATGAGCAGTTCTTC.

The V gene is TRBV6-5, the J gene TRBJ2-5; weak D call: TRBD1 (6 bases). This CDR3 spans 14 amino acids. Germline lookup yields CDR1 MNHEY and CDR2 SVGAGI. V lost 0 bases, J lost 6 bases, and 11 bases lay in between. For the CDR3, the DNA is TGTGCCAGCAGTTACTCACAGGGTGTACAGACCCAGTACTTC. Its protein is CASSYSQGVQTQYF.

The chain employs TRBV15 and TRBJ2-5, with a tentative D call TRBD2 (5 bases). This CDR3 has 14 amino acids. Looked up from germline, CDR1 is LNHNV and CDR2 is YYDKDF (reference sequence). V shed 1 base and J shed 2 bases, with 8 bases lying between them. The CDR3 coding sequence is TGTGCCACCAGCAGAGGGGAGCCACAAGAGACCCAGTACTTC. Its translation is CATSRGEPQETQYF.

The chain combines TRBV18 with TRBJ1-1, with a weak D call TRBD1 (5 bases). V was cut by 3 bases and J by 1 base, with 12 bases left in between. The CDR3 length is 15 residues. Germline CDR1 and CDR2: KGHSH and LQKENI. The CDR3 loop reads CASSPRGSENTEAFF. CDR3 bases: TGTGCCAGCTCACCGCGGGGCTCCGAGAACACTGAAGCTTTCTTT.

The chain couples TRBV6-6 to TRBJ1-6; tentative D call: TRBD1 (5 bases). Trimming removed 4 bases at V and 13 bases at J, with 8 bases between. CDR3 length: 11 residues. The V gene's germline CDR1 is MNHNY and CDR2 SVGAGI (reference sequence). The chain's CDR3 is CASSSDSPLHF. In DNA form, the CDR3 reads TGTGCCAGCAGTTCCGACAGTCCCCTCCACTTT.

V is TRBV28 and J is TRBJ2-7; D perhaps matches TRBD1 (6 bases). The CDR3 loop spans 16 amino acids. The ends were cut back, 5 bases at V and 3 bases at J, with 20 bases in the middle. The germline V gene encodes CDR1 MDHEN and CDR2 SYDVKM. The chain's CDR3 is CASSPVRTDVLYEQYF. CDR3 in DNA: TGTGCCAGCAGTCCCGTGAGGACAGATGTACTCTACGAGCAGTACTTC.

In DNA, the CDR3 is TGCGCCAGCAGCCCCGGCGGGGCGGGCGGCTACACCTTC. Translating it yields CASSPGGAGGYTF. The chain carries TRBV5-1 and TRBJ1-2; D is perhaps TRBD1 (5 bases). Germline V gene data show CDR1 as SGHRS and CDR2 as YFSETQ. V was pared by 4 bases and J by 8 bases, with 15 bases between. This CDR3 contains 13 residues.

The rearrangement joins TRBV19 to TRBJ1-1, with D maybe TRBD1 (5 bases). CDR3 length: 16 residues. Germline CDR1 is LNHDA and CDR2 is SQIVND (reference sequence). V was trimmed by 7 bases and J by 0 bases, leaving 18 bases between them. As DNA, the CDR3 is TGTGCCAGTACCCCCCTCTTAGGGGTCGTGAACACTGAAGCTTTCTTT. It specifies CASTPLLGVVNTEAFF. Drawing the rest from reference TRBV19 and TRBJ1-1, the complete variable domain is DGGITQSPKYLFRKEGQNVTLSCEQNLNHDAMYWYRQDPGQGLRLIYYSQIVNDFQKGDIAEGYSVSREKKESFPLTVTSAQKNPTAFYLCASTPLLGVVNTEAFFGQGTRLTVV.

The chain employs TRBV29-1 and TRBJ1-1; TRBD1 matches at 7 bases. Per germline, CDR1 SQVTM and CDR2 ANQGSEA. V dropped 5 bases and J dropped 5; count of bases not matched to a gene: 5. The CDR3 runs 12 residues. The CDR3 region is CSVQGVGTEAFF. The CDR3 DNA is TGCAGCGTTCAGGGGGTCGGTACTGAAGCTTTCTTT.

V gene TRBV7-2 combines with J gene TRBJ2-7, with 7 bases lining up with TRBD1. Germline assignment: CDR1 SGHTA and CDR2 FQGNSA. Trimming cost V 7 bases and J 1 base; bases outside gene matches: 13. The CDR3 loop spans 16 amino acids. The CDR3 reads CASTKQGTVLSYEQYF. The CDR3, as DNA: TGTGCCAGCACCAAACAGGGGACAGTCTTGTCCTACGAGCAGTACTTC.

This clone was detected only a few times. This chain uses TRBV29-1 with TRBJ2-5; 8 bases agree with TRBD2. TRBJ2-7 matches the DNA end more closely, so the J call is doubtful. The CDR3 sequence is 16 residues long. Germline lookup yields CDR1 SQVTM and CDR2 ANQGSEA. The CDR3 DNA follows: TGCAGCGTTGAACTCCGATCGGGGGGGGACCCCTACGAGCAGTACTTC. It translates to CSVELRSGGDPYEQYF.

This clone was detected only a few times. The chain uses TRBV7-2 and TRBJ1-1, with a weak D call TRBD1 (5 bases). Deletions cut 1 base from V and 11 bases from J, with 14 bases between. Germline V gene lookup returns CDR1 SGHTA and CDR2 FQGNSA. This CDR3 is built from 13 residues. The CDR3 region has the DNA TGTGCCAGCAGCTTAGGGACACGTCGTGTGGCTTTCTTT. This codes for CASSLGTRRVAFF.

The chain recombines TRBV20-1 with TRBJ1-2; D unclear. V dropped 2 bases and J dropped 7 bases, with 8 bases sitting between them. This CDR3 region has 11 residues. Germline V lookup: CDR1 DFQATT, CDR2 SNEGSKA (reference sequence). This chain's CDR3 is CSARKEPGYTF. The CDR3, as DNA: TGCAGTGCTAGAAAGGAGCCTGGCTACACCTTC.

This clone was recorded once. The rearrangement uses TRBV9 and TRBJ1-1, with 9 bases aligning to TRBD1. The CDR3 is made up of 15 amino acids. Germline V gene data show CDR1 as SGDLS and CDR2 as YYNGEE. Losses at the gene ends were 4 bases for V and 4 bases for J; bases not matched to a gene: 8. CDR3 sequence (DNA): TGTGCCAGCAGCCCTCAGGGACAGGGTATCACTGAAGCTTTCTTT. Translation gives CASSPQGQGITEAFF.

The chain carries TRBV27 and TRBJ2-1; no firm D call. The CDR3 runs to 11 residues. Germline CDR1 is MNHEY and CDR2 is SMNVEV (reference sequence). V shed 3 bases and J shed 5 bases, with 2 bases lying between them. DNA of the CDR3: TGTGCCAGCAGTTTTAACAATGAGCAGTTCTTC. Encoded protein: CASSFNNEQFF.

This chain connects TRBV10-3 to TRBJ2-1, with 7 positions matching TRBD2. CDR3 size: 14 residues. Trimming cost V 4 bases and J 4 bases; bases outside gene matches: 4. Per germline, CDR1 ENHRY and CDR2 SYGVKD. CDR3 nucleotides: TGTGCCATCAGTGGGGCAGCGGGATACAATGAGCAGTTCTTC. It encodes CAISGAAGYNEQFF.

The CDR3 here is CASSEQGGQPQHF. The CDR3 nucleotides read TGTGCCAGTAGTGAACAGGGGGGTCAGCCCCAGCATTTT. This sequence joins TRBV19 and TRBJ1-5; 8 positions match TRBD1. V was clipped by 5 bases and J by 6 bases; unmatched bases: 3. The CDR3 spans 13 residues. Germline V gene sequence: CDR1 LNHDA, CDR2 SQIVND (reference sequence).

The gene calls are TRBV6-1 and TRBJ2-1; 12 nucleotides agree with TRBD2. From germline, CDR1 is MNHNS and CDR2 SASEGT. CDR3 length equals 15 residues. V shed 4 bases, J shed 10 bases, and the junction held 8 bases outside the gene matches. The CDR3 region is CASSAPSGGASEQFF. The CDR3 nucleotides are TGTGCCAGCAGTGCGCCTAGCGGGGGGGCGTCGGAGCAGTTCTTC.

V gene TRBV19 combines with J gene TRBJ2-2; 15 nucleotides match TRBD2. V trimming: 7 bases; J trimming: 0 bases; junction bases outside the gene matches: 6. Germline V gene lookup returns CDR1 LNHDA and CDR2 SQIVND (reference sequence). The CDR3 runs 18 residues. CDR3 in DNA: TGTGCCAGTATGGGGGGACTAGCGGGGGGCACGAACACCGGGGAGCTGTTTTTT. Its translation is CASMGGLAGGTNTGELFF.

The CDR3 is CASSVTENMNTEAFF. CDR3 bases: TGTGCCAGCAGCGTGACAGAGAACATGAACACTGAAGCTTTCTTT. The J gene is TRBJ1-1, the V gene TRBV9; a weak D match, TRBD1 (5 bases). The CDR3 length is 15 residues. From germline, CDR1 is SGDLS and CDR2 YYNGEE. V lost 2 bases to trimming and J lost 0 bases, with 11 bases between them.

J is TRBJ2-3 and V is TRBV5-6, with 12 bases that match TRBD2. Germline assignment: CDR1 SGHDT and CDR2 YYEEEE. There are 15 residues in the CDR3. Trimming at V came to 2 bases and at J to 5 bases, leaving 3 bases not matched to a gene. DNA of the CDR3: TGTGCCAGCAGCTTCCTAGCGGGGGGGCAAGATACGCAGTATTTT. Amino acids: CASSFLAGGQDTQYF. Using reference TRBV5-6 and TRBJ2-3 for the parts outside the CDR3, the full variable domain is DAGVTQSPTHLIKTRGQQVTLRCSPKSGHDTVSWYQQALGQGPQFIFQYYEEEERQRGNFPDRFSGHQFPNYSSELNVNALLLGDSALYLCASSFLAGGQDTQYFGPGTRLTVL.

The chain couples TRBV7-9 to TRBJ1-2; a weak D match, TRBD1 (6 bases). The germline V and J ends were trimmed by 4 bases and 2 bases, with 11 bases remaining between them. The CDR3 spans 14 residues. Germline V CDR1 and CDR2: SEHNR, FQNEAQ (reference sequence). CDR3 in DNA: TGTGCCAGCAGCTGGACAGCCAACAACTATGGCTACACCTTC. Translated: CASSWTANNYGYTF.

This chain uses TRBV29-1 with TRBJ1-4, with D unresolved. This CDR3 is built from 13 residues. Germline V lookup: CDR1 SQVTM, CDR2 ANQGSEA. Trimming cost V 5 bases and J 6 bases, with 13 bases left between them. The CDR3 DNA reads TGCAGCGTTCTAGTAGGGAGCGATGAAAAACTGTTTTTT. Translating it yields CSVLVGSDEKLFF.